The rows below give T cell receptor beta chains drawn from one sample of a study of T cells in Graves' hyperthyroidism and ophthalmopathy. One entry per CDR3 protein, called by TCRdb with MiXCR from the multiplex PCR reads. This table has approximately 400,000 distinct CDR3 sequences, 15% appearing once. Source material: blood. The receptors originated from a woman aged 25 to 45 with Graves' hyperthyroidism. CDR3s include the opening cysteine and the closing phenylalanine or tryptophan. Each record gives: CDR3 length, D gene, J gene, V gene, CDR3 protein. D genes are given only for firm matches.

>13|.|TRBJ2-5|TRBV18
CASSPDSKETQYF
>21|TRBD1|TRBJ1-5|TRBV7-8
CASSLVRIPGQATYSNQPQHF
>14|TRBD1|TRBJ1-4|TRBV6-1
CASSRDSFREKLFF
>13|.|TRBJ1-5|TRBV15
CATSRGRNQPQHF
>16|TRBD2|TRBJ2-1|TRBV19
CASSSLGTSGQNEQFF
>21|TRBD2|TRBJ2-1|TRBV11-2
CASSPPLLAEVIDSSYNEQFF
>18|TRBD2|TRBJ2-1|TRBV5-4
CASSLGLAGGPRGNEQFF
>14|.|TRBJ2-5|TRBV7-9
CASSTSGFQETQYF
>13|TRBD1|TRBJ1-2|TRBV5-1
CASRSDRGRGYTF
>14|TRBD2|TRBJ2-1|TRBV12-3/TRBV12-4
CASTVAGGRNEQFF
>17|TRBD2|TRBJ2-2|TRBV3-1
CASSRQGLAGDTGELFF
>15|TRBD2|TRBJ2-3|TRBV20-1
CSATPLAGRTDTQYF
>13|.|TRBJ2-7|TRBV19
CASSYWNSYEQYF
>16|TRBD2|TRBJ2-2|TRBV28
CASSAILAGGTGELFF
>14|TRBD2|TRBJ2-7|TRBV28
CASSNSGKSYEQYF
>13|.|TRBJ2-3|TRBV7-2
CASSARGADTQYF
>17|TRBD2|TRBJ2-3|TRBV3-1
CASSQVPSGTAADTQYF
>12|.|TRBJ1-1|TRBV10-3
CAIRQGGTEAFF
>17|TRBD1|TRBJ2-5|TRBV10-3
CAISFPQPATGSETQYF
>14|TRBD2|TRBJ2-1|TRBV20-1
CSAGKAGVGNEQFF
>14|.|TRBJ2-5|TRBV5-4
CASSLEGAFETQYF
>14|.|TRBJ1-6|TRBV7-9
CASSYGTNPSPLHF
>15|TRBD2|TRBJ2-2|TRBV6-2/TRBV6-3
CASSFSGSWTGELFF
>15|.|TRBJ2-1|TRBV18
CASSPTRQPYNEQFF
>15|TRBD2|TRBJ2-1|TRBV5-1
CASSFQLAGRNEQFF
>16|TRBD2|TRBJ2-1|TRBV3-1
CASSQDLLAGTNEQFF
>10|TRBD2|TRBJ2-1|TRBV5-1
CATSGNEQFF
>17|TRBD2|TRBJ2-5|TRBV5-5
CASSGSDGLAGKETQYF
>14|TRBD1|TRBJ1-1|TRBV5-1
CASTTGTGNTEAFF
>16|.|TRBJ1-6|TRBV28
CASSLSSPGLNSPLHF
>15|TRBD1|TRBJ1-5|TRBV6-2/TRBV6-3
CASSFAGGVGQPQHF
>15|.|TRBJ2-2|TRBV9
CASSVDPTGTGELFF
>15|.|TRBJ2-3|TRBV11-2
CASSPVGARTDTQYF
>12|.|TRBJ2-5|TRBV7-9
CASSSPGMAQYF
>12|.|TRBJ2-7|TRBV3-1
CASGSLGYEQYF
>12|.|TRBJ1-5|TRBV12-3/TRBV12-4
CASSLQVKPQHF
>14|.|TRBJ1-5|TRBV24-1
CATSDDYSNQPQHF
>16|.|TRBJ1-3|TRBV6-5
CASSYALRPSGNTIYF